This entry features one T cell receptor (beta chain) sequence. This CDR3 has 17 residues. CDR1 and CDR2 from the germline V gene are SGHVS and FQNEAQ. Trimming shortened V by 5 bases and J by 3 bases, and 20 bases separated the two germline ends. Sequencing was performed with immunoSEQ multiplex PCR; in TCRdb, only in-frame clones are kept and a portion is missing. This sample has roughly 200,000 clones, with 75% to 90% found just once. This sample stems from a study of blood T cell repertoires in COVID-19. What the recovered Cohort 3 donors had was two negative PCRs, clearance, or symptom resolution.

Sequenced material: PBMCs or T cells enriched from blood (not recorded which). The V gene is TRBV7-8, the J gene TRBJ1-5; possible D gene TRBD1, 6 bases. This clonotype was sampled from a man aged 40-49 years who had recovered from COVID-19. For the CDR3, the DNA is TGTGCCAGCAGCCTTCTCCGTGGGACACCTTTCAATCAGCCCCAGCATTTT. Protein: CASSLLRGTPFNQPQHF.